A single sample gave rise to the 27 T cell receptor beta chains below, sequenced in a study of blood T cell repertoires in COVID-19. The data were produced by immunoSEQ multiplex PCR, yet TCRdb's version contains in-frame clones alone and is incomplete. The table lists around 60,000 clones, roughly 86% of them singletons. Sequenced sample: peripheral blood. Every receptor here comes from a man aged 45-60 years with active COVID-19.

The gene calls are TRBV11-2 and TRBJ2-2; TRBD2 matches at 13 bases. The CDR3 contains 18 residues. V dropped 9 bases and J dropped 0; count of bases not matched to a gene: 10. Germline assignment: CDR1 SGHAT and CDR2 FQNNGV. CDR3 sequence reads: CARLSTSGGPSNTGELFF. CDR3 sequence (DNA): TGTGCCAGACTCTCGACTAGCGGGGGGCCTTCGAACACCGGGGAGCTGTTTTTT.

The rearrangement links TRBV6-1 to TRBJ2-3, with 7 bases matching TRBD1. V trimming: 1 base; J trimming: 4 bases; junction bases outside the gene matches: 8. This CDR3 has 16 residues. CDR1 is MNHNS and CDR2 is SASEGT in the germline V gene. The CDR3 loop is CASSEGAGGGADTQYF. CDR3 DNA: TGTGCCAGCAGTGAAGGGGCAGGGGGTGGGGCAGATACGCAGTATTTT.

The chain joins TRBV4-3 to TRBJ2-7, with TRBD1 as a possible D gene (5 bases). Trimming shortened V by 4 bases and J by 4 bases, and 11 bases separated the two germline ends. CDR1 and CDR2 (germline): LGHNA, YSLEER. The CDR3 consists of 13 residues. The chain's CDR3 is CASSPAQGYEQYF. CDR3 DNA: TGCGCCAGCAGCCCCGCCCAGGGTTACGAGCAGTACTTC.

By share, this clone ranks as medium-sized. CDR3 residues: CASGGDTGELFF. DNA of the CDR3: TGTGCCAGCGGAGGGGACACCGGGGAGCTGTTTTTT. The chain has TRBV5-4 and TRBJ2-2, with D perhaps matching TRBD2 (6 bases). CDR3 length: 12 residues. Germline loops: CDR1 SGHNT, CDR2 YYREEE (reference sequence). Trimming pared 7 bases from V and 3 bases from J, leaving 7 bases between.

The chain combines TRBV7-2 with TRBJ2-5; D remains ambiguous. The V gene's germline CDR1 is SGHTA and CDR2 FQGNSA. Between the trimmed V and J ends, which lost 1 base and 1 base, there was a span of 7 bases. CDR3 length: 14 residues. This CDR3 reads CASSLGSVQETQYF. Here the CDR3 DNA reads TGTGCCAGCAGCTTAGGATCGGTCCAAGAGACCCAGTACTTC.

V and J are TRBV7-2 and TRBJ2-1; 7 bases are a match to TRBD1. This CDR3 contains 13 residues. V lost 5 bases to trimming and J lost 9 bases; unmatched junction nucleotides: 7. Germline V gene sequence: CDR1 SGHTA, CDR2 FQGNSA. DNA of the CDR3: TGTGCCAGCAGCGTCGACAGGGCCTCTGAGCAGTTCTTC. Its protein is CASSVDRASEQFF.

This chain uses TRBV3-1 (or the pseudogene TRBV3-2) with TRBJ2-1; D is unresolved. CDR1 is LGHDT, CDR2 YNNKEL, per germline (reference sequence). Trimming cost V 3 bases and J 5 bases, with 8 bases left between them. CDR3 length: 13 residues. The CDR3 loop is CASSHSIDNEQFF. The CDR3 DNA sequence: TGTGCCAGCAGCCATTCGATAGACAATGAGCAGTTCTTC.

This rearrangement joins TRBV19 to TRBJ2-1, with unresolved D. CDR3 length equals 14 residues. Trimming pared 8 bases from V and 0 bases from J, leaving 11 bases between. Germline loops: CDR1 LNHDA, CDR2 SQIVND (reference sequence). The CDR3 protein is CASSGLSSYNEQFF. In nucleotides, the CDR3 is TGTGCCAGTTCGGGTCTGAGCTCCTACAATGAGCAGTTCTTC.

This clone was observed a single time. This chain's CDR3 is CASSFPGSANEKLFF. Written as DNA, the CDR3 is TGTGCCAGCAGTTTTCCGGGTTCAGCTAATGAAAAACTGTTTTTT. The chain uses TRBV6-6 and TRBJ1-4; D not resolved. The CDR3 spans 15 residues. Per germline, CDR1 MNHNY and CDR2 SVGAGI (reference sequence). V lost 4 bases, J lost 3 bases, and 12 bases lay in between.

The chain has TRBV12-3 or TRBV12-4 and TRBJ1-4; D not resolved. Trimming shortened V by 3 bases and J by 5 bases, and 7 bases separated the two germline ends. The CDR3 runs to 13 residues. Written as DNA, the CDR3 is TGTGCCAGCAGTTTTCGCGGGAATGAAAAACTGTTTTTT. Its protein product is CASSFRGNEKLFF.

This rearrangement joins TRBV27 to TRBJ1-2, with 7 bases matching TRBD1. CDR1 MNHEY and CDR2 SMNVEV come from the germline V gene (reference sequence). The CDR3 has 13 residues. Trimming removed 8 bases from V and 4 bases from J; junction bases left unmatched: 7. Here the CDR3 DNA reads TGTGCCAGCTGGGACAGACTATCCTATGGCTACACCTTC. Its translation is CASWDRLSYGYTF.

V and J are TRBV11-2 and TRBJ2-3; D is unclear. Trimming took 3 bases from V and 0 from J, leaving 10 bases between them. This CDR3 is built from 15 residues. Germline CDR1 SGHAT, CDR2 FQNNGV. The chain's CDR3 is CASSFRVASTDTQYF. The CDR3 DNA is TGTGCCAGCAGCTTCCGGGTAGCTAGCACAGATACGCAGTATTTT.

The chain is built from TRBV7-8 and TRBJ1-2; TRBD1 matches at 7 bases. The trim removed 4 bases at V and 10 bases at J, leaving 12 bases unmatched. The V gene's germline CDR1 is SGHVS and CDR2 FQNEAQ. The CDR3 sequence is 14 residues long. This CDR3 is CASSSGKTGSAYTF. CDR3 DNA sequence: TGTGCCAGCAGCTCAGGGAAGACAGGGAGCGCCTACACCTTC.

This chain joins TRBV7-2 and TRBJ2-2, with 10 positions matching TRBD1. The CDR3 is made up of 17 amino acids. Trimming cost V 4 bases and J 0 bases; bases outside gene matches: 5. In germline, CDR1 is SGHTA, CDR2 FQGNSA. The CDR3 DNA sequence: TGTGCCAGCAGCTCCCGACAGGGGGCACCGAACACCGGGGAGCTGTTTTTT. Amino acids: CASSSRQGAPNTGELFF.

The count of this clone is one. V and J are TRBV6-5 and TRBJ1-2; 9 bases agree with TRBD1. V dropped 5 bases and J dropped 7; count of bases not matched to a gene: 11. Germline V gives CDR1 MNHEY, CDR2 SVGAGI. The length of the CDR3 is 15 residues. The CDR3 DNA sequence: TGTGCCAGCAGTCTTGGGACAGGGCGGGCGGCTGGCTACACCTTC. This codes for CASSLGTGRAAGYTF.

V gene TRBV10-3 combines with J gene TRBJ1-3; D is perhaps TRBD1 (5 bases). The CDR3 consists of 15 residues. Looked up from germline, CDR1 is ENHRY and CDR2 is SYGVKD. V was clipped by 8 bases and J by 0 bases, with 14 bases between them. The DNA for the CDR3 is TGTGCCATCGGGGGGGGTGGCCCCTCTGGAAACACCATATATTTT. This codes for CAIGGGGPSGNTIYF.

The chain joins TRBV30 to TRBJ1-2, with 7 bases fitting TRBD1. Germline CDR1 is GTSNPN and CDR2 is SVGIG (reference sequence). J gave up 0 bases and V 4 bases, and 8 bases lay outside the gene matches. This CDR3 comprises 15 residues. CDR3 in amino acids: CAWTAQGLSNYGYTF. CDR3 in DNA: TGTGCCTGGACGGCACAGGGGCTCTCTAACTATGGCTACACCTTC.

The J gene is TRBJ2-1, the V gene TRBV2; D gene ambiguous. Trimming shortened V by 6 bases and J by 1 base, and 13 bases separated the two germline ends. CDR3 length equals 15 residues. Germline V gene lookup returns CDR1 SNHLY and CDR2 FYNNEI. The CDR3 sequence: CASRPVSRSYNEQFF. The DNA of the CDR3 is TGTGCCAGCAGGCCCGTGAGTCGATCCTACAATGAGCAGTTCTTC.

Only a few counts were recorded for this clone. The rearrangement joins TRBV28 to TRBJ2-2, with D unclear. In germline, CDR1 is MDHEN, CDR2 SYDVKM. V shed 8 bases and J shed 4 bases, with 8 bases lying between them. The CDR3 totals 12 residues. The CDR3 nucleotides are TGTGCCAGCGAACGCGGCACCGGGGAGCTGTTTTTT. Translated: CASERGTGELFF. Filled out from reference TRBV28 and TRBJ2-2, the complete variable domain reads DVKVTQSSRYLVKRTGEKVFLECVQDMDHENMFWYRQDPGLGLRLIYFSYDVKMKEKGDIPEGYSVSREKKERFSLILESASTNQTSMYLCASERGTGELFFGEGSRLTVL.

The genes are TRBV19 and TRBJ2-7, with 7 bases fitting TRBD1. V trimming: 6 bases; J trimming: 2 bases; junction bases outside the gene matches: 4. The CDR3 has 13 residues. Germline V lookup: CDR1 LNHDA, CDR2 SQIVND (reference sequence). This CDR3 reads CASSGDRPYEQYF. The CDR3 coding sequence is TGTGCCAGTAGCGGGGACAGACCCTACGAGCAGTACTTC.

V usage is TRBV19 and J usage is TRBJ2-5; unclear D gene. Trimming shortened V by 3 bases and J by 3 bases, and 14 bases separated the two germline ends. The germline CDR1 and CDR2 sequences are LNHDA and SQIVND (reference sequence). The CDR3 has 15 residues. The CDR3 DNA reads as TGTGCCAGTAGTATTCCCCCCCCGCCGGAAGAGACCCAGTACTTC. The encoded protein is CASSIPPPPEETQYF.

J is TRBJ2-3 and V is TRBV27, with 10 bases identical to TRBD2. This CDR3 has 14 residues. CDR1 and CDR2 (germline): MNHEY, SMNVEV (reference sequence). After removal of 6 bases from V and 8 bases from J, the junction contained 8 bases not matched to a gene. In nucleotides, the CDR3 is TGTGCCAGCAGAGTCAGCGGGGGGGCGAGTACGCAGTATTTT. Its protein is CASRVSGGASTQYF.

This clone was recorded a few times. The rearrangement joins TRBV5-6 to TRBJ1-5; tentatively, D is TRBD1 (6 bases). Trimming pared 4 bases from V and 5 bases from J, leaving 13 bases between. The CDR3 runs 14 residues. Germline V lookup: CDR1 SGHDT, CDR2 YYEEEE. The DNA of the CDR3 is TGTGCCAGCAGCCGTGGACAGTCTTATCAGCCCCAGCATTTT. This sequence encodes CASSRGQSYQPQHF. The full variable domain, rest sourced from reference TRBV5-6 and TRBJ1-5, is DAGVTQSPTHLIKTRGQQVTLRCSPKSGHDTVSWYQQALGQGPQFIFQYYEEEERQRGNFPDRFSGHQFPNYSSELNVNALLLGDSALYLCASSRGQSYQPQHFGDGTRLSIL.

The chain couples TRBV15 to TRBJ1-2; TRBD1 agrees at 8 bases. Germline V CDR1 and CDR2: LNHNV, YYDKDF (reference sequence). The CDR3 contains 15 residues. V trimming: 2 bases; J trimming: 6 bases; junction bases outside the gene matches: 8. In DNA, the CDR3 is TGTGCCACCAGCAGACCCGACAGGGGCGAGGATGGCTACACCTTC. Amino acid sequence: CATSRPDRGEDGYTF.

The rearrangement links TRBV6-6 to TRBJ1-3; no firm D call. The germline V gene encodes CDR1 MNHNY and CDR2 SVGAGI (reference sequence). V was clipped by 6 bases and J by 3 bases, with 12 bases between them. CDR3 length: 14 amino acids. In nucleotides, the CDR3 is TGTGCCAGCAGAGTTAGAGGTTATGGAAACACCATATATTTT. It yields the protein CASRVRGYGNTIYF.

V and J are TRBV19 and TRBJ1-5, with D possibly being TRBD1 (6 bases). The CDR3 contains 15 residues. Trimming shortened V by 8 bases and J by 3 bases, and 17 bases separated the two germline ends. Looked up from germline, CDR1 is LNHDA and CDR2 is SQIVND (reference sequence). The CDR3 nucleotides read TGTGCCAGTCTTTCAGGGGAGGGGTTCAATCAGCCCCAGCATTTT. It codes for CASLSGEGFNQPQHF.

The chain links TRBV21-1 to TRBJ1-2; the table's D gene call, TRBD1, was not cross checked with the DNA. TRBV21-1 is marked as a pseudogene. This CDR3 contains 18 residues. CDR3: CASSKADGLWGLYYGYTF. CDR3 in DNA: TGTGCCAGCAGCAAAGCTGATGGGCTCTGGGGGCTATACTATGGCTACACCTTC.